Presented here are 31 T cell receptor beta chains from one specimen sequenced in a study of PD-1 blockade in classical Hodgkin lymphoma. Assay: immunoSEQ multiplex PCR; the TCRdb copy retains only in-frame clones and omits some. The sample has about 27,000 clones, more than 60% seen once. All trial patients relapsed after autologous stem cell transplantation. From thawed PBMCs, CD4+ T cells were purified using magnetic negative selection. Source: CD4+ T cells from blood, taken at baseline. These receptors came from a human donor with classical Hodgkin lymphoma.

The chain employs TRBV28 and TRBJ2-3, with 7 bases aligning to TRBD1. Trimming cost V 5 bases and J 6 bases; bases outside gene matches: 8. Germline V gene lookup returns CDR1 MDHEN and CDR2 SYDVKM. This CDR3 comprises 14 residues. The CDR3 sequence: CASSRRTGADTQYF. As DNA, the CDR3 is TGTGCCAGCAGTCGCAGGACAGGTGCCGATACGCAGTATTTT.

The genes are TRBV6-1 and TRBJ2-7; 9 nucleotides align to TRBD1. The CDR3 is 14 residues long. Germline V lookup: CDR1 MNHNS, CDR2 SASEGT. Germline trimming cut 4 bases from V and 3 bases from J; bases unmatched to any gene: 4. The CDR3 spells CASSVGQGLYEQYF. The CDR3 coding sequence is TGTGCCAGCAGTGTGGGACAGGGTCTCTACGAGCAGTACTTC.

V and J are TRBV5-1 and TRBJ2-3; perhaps TRBD2 as D (7 bases). The germline V and J ends were trimmed by 7 bases and 6 bases, with 21 bases remaining between them. CDR1 SGHRS and CDR2 YFSETQ come from the germline V gene. CDR3 length: 15 amino acids. This chain's CDR3 is CASLREGGAGDTQYF. The DNA of the CDR3 is TGCGCCAGCCTCCGAGAAGGGGGGGCCGGCGATACGCAGTATTTT.

The chain uses TRBV10-2 and TRBJ1-2; D might be TRBD1 (5 bases). Trimming took off 10 bases at V and 5 bases at J, with 23 bases between the two ends. The germline gives CDR1 WSHSY, CDR2 SAAADI. The CDR3 is made up of 15 amino acids. The CDR3 coding sequence is TGCGCCACCGTTAATCCGGGACGAGGGAGTTATGGCTACACCTTC. Encoded protein: CATVNPGRGSYGYTF.

The gene calls are TRBV4-2 and TRBJ2-5; weak D call: TRBD1 (5 bases). There are 15 residues in the CDR3. The V gene lost 0 bases and the J gene lost 6 bases, with 14 bases spanning the gap. The germline V gene has CDR1 LGHNA and CDR2 YNFKEQ. CDR3 loop: CASSQDRQGPKTQYF. The CDR3 bases are TGTGCCAGCAGCCAAGATCGGCAGGGTCCGAAGACCCAGTACTTC.

V usage is TRBV27 and J usage is TRBJ2-3, with TRBD2 matching 8 bases. J gave up 5 bases and V 6 bases, and 16 bases lay outside the gene matches. The CDR3 sequence is 17 residues long. Germline CDR1 is MNHEY and CDR2 is SMNVEV (reference sequence). DNA of the CDR3: TGTGCCAGCAGCCCCCGAAGGGGAGCGGGGGAGAGAGATACGCAGTATTTT. Protein product: CASSPRRGAGERDTQYF.

This clone was recorded once. The V gene is TRBV30, the J gene TRBJ1-4, with 10 bases fitting TRBD1. Trimming cost V 2 bases and J 2 bases; bases outside gene matches: 5. CDR3 length: 16 amino acids. Germline CDR1 and CDR2: GTSNPN and SVGIG (reference sequence). The CDR3 reads CAWSPGTGATNEKLFF. DNA for the CDR3: TGTGCCTGGAGTCCCGGGACAGGGGCCACTAATGAAAAACTGTTTTTT. Filled out from reference TRBV30 and TRBJ1-4, the complete variable domain reads SQTIHQWPATLVQPVGSPLSLECTVEGTSNPNLYWYRQAAGRGLQLLFYSVGIGQISSEVPQNLSASRPQDRQFILSSKKLLLSDSGFYLCAWSPGTGATNEKLFFGSGTQLSVL.

The rearrangement joins TRBV9 to TRBJ1-1; tentative D call: TRBD1 (5 bases). CDR3 length equals 14 residues. Trimming stripped 0 bases from V and 6 bases from J, with 12 bases between. Per the germline V gene, CDR1 is SGDLS and CDR2 is YYNGEE. CDR3 amino acids: CASSVGRGNAEAFF. The DNA for the CDR3 is TGTGCCAGCAGCGTAGGTAGGGGCAACGCTGAAGCTTTCTTT. The full variable domain, rest sourced from reference TRBV9 and TRBJ1-1, is DSGVTQTPKHLITATGQRVTLRCSPRSGDLSVYWYQQSLDQGLQFLIQYYNGEERAKGNILERFSAQQFPDLHSELNLSSLELGDSALYFCASSVGRGNAEAFFGQGTRLTVV.

The chain employs TRBV6-6 and TRBJ2-7; D tentatively fits TRBD1 or TRBD2 (5 bases each). V was cut by 5 bases and J by 2 bases, with 13 bases left in between. This CDR3 spans 14 amino acids. Germline lookup yields CDR1 MNHNY and CDR2 SVGAGI (reference sequence). CDR3 DNA: TGTGCCAGCAGTAATACCGGGGCCCCCTACGAGCAGTACTTC. As protein: CASSNTGAPYEQYF.

This clone was counted a single time. The V gene is TRBV7-9, the J gene TRBJ2-1; D call uncertain. Trimming left V 7 bases short and J 2 bases short, with 15 bases between. Germline CDR1 is SEHNR and CDR2 is FQNEAQ (reference sequence). The CDR3 is 15 residues long. The CDR3 here is CASTPSFTPYNEQFF. In DNA, the CDR3 is TGTGCCAGCACACCAAGTTTTACACCCTACAATGAGCAGTTCTTC.

The J gene is TRBJ2-2, the V gene TRBV30; 16 bases fit TRBD2. The CDR3 totals 15 residues. The V and J ends lost 3 bases and 7 bases, in that order; junction bases with no gene match: 2. The germline CDR1 and CDR2 sequences are GTSNPN and SVGIG (reference sequence). The CDR3 sequence: CAWSGTSGGVGELFF. The CDR3, as DNA: TGTGCCTGGAGCGGGACTAGCGGGGGGGTCGGGGAGCTGTTTTTT.

The rearrangement joins TRBV19 to TRBJ1-2; the match to TRBD1 covers 8 bases. V shed 5 bases and J 3 bases; nucleotides not matched to a gene: 5. The CDR3 contains 14 residues. CDR1 LNHDA and CDR2 SQIVND come from the germline V gene (reference sequence). CDR3 DNA: TGTGCCAGTAGTGTCGACAGGGGAGACTATGGCTACACCTTC. As protein: CASSVDRGDYGYTF.

V is TRBV19 and J is TRBJ2-5; TRBD2 matches 11 bases. The V gene end was trimmed by 2 bases and the J gene end by 1 base; junction bases not matched to a gene: 6. Germline V gives CDR1 LNHDA, CDR2 SQIVND (reference sequence). The CDR3 runs 17 residues. As DNA, the CDR3 is TGTGCCAGTAGTATATCGAGACTAGCGGGGTCCCAAGAGACCCAGTACTTC. Its translation is CASSISRLAGSQETQYF.

The rearrangement joins TRBV9 to TRBJ2-3; no reliable D call. CDR3 length: 13 amino acids. Germline V lookup: CDR1 SGDLS, CDR2 YYNGEE. Trimming shortened V by 0 bases and J by 1 base, and 3 bases separated the two germline ends. CDR3 loop: CASSVEGTDTQYF. Written as DNA, the CDR3 is TGTGCCAGCAGCGTAGAGGGCACAGATACGCAGTATTTT.

The genes are TRBV9 and TRBJ1-6, with D unresolved. Deletions cut 0 bases from V and 14 bases from J, with 15 bases between. The CDR3 extends over 14 amino acids. From germline, CDR1 is SGDLS and CDR2 YYNGEE. In DNA form, the CDR3 reads TGTGCCAGCAGCGTAGATGCGTCCCCTATGGCCCTCCACTTT. It specifies CASSVDASPMALHF.

V usage is TRBV4-3 and J usage is TRBJ1-5, with D possibly TRBD1 on 5 matching bases. The CDR3 totals 15 residues. Germline V gene sequence: CDR1 LGHNA, CDR2 YSLEER. V lost 2 bases and J 7 bases, leaving 15 bases between the germline ends. CDR3 in DNA: TGCGCCAGCAGCCAAAGCTGGTTGGGGGAACAGCCCCAGCATTTT. Translating gives CASSQSWLGEQPQHF.

The chain carries TRBV6-5 and TRBJ1-6; D possibly corresponds to TRBD1 (6 bases). V was shortened by 2 bases and J by 10 bases, with 15 bases between the two germline ends. The CDR3 contains 15 residues. Germline CDR1 is MNHEY and CDR2 is SVGAGI. The CDR3 DNA reads as TGTGCCAGCAGTTACGGAGGGGGGGTAAGGTCACCCCTCCACTTT. It specifies CASSYGGGVRSPLHF.

This clone has just one count. The V and J genes are TRBV10-1 and TRBJ2-7, with D possibly being TRBD2 (6 bases). Germline V gene sequence: CDR1 WNHNN, CDR2 SYGVQD (reference sequence). CDR3 size: 13 residues. Trimming cost V 7 bases and J 3 bases, with 13 bases left between them. CDR3 residues: CASTGTVDYEQYF. The CDR3 nucleotides read TGCGCCAGCACTGGGACTGTTGACTACGAGCAGTACTTC.

The chain joins TRBV4-3 to TRBJ2-1, with no clear D. V was clipped by 0 bases and J by 9 bases, with 12 bases between them. The CDR3 totals 14 residues. The germline gives CDR1 LGHNA, CDR2 YSLEER. The CDR3 sequence is CASSQEGLYGEQFF. The CDR3 bases are TGCGCCAGCAGCCAAGAGGGCCTGTACGGTGAGCAGTTCTTC.

The gene calls are TRBV28 and TRBJ1-2; D unclear. V lost 6 bases and J 4 bases, leaving 15 bases between the germline ends. This CDR3 comprises 14 residues. In germline, CDR1 is MDHEN, CDR2 SYDVKM. CDR3: CASSISGWGYGYTF. As DNA, the CDR3 is TGTGCCAGCAGCATAAGCGGGTGGGGCTATGGCTACACCTTC.

This sequence joins TRBV11-1 and TRBJ1-1, with D possibly TRBD1 on 5 matching bases. The germline CDR1 and CDR2 sequences are SGHAT and FQDESV (reference sequence). CDR3 size: 12 residues. The ends were cut back, 7 bases at V and 3 bases at J, with 9 bases in the middle. The CDR3 DNA reads TGTGCCAGCACCCTGGGGGACACTGAAGCTTTCTTT. Translation gives CASTLGDTEAFF.

This sequence joins TRBV18 and TRBJ2-7; TRBD2 agrees at 10 bases. With 3 bases clipped from V and 2 bases from J, the junction kept 1 base outside the gene matches. This CDR3 spans 14 amino acids. The germline gives CDR1 KGHSH, CDR2 LQKENI. The CDR3 DNA is TGTGCCAGCTCACCGAGCGGGGGGGCCTACGAGCAGTACTTC. It encodes CASSPSGGAYEQYF.

The gene calls are TRBV11-2 and TRBJ2-7; TRBD2 agrees at 7 bases. The germline V gene has CDR1 SGHAT and CDR2 FQNNGV. The V gene end was trimmed by 4 bases and the J gene end by 4 bases; junction bases not matched to a gene: 4. The CDR3 runs 13 residues. The CDR3, as DNA: TGTGCCAGCAGCTCACTAGCGAAATACGAGCAGTACTTC. Translation gives CASSSLAKYEQYF. The full variable domain, in which reference TRBV11-2 and TRBJ2-7 provide the parts outside the CDR3, is EAGVAQSPRYKIIEKRQSVAFWCNPISGHATLYWYQQILGQGPKLLIQFQNNGVVDDSQLPKDRFSAERLKGVDSTLKIQPAKLEDSAVYLCASSSLAKYEQYFGPGTRLTVT.

The chain recombines TRBV11-2 with TRBJ2-7; D call uncertain. The germline CDR1 and CDR2 sequences are SGHAT and FQNNGV. The CDR3 consists of 15 residues. V was shortened by 1 base and J by 2 bases, with 12 bases between the two germline ends. CDR3 protein: CASSLVSGRTYEQYF. The CDR3 nucleotides read TGTGCCAGCAGCTTAGTATCTGGCAGGACCTACGAGCAGTACTTC.

The chain links TRBV4-2 to TRBJ2-3; 8 nucleotides line up with TRBD1. Germline V gives CDR1 LGHNA, CDR2 YNFKEQ. This CDR3 has 16 residues. Trimming at V came to 1 base and at J to 5 bases, leaving 8 bases not matched to a gene. The CDR3 spells CASSQVWDRRGDTQYF. The CDR3 DNA is TGTGCCAGCAGCCAAGTATGGGACAGGCGGGGAGATACGCAGTATTTT.

This chain uses TRBV19 with TRBJ2-3; D perhaps matches TRBD2 (6 bases). Trimming took off 3 bases at V and 2 bases at J, with 15 bases between the two ends. Germline loops: CDR1 LNHDA, CDR2 SQIVND (reference sequence). The CDR3 spans 16 residues. The CDR3 is CASSIRRGVATDTQYF. CDR3 DNA sequence: TGTGCCAGTAGTATCCGTCGCGGGGTGGCCACAGATACGCAGTATTTT.

The chain couples TRBV27 to TRBJ2-3; 7 bases match TRBD2. From germline, CDR1 is MNHEY and CDR2 SMNVEV (reference sequence). Losses at the gene ends were 4 bases for V and 0 bases for J; bases not matched to a gene: 4. The CDR3 runs 15 residues. CDR3 DNA sequence: TGTGCCAGCAGTTACGGCGGGGGAAGCACAGATACGCAGTATTTT. Translated: CASSYGGGSTDTQYF.

There are a few counts of this clone. The chain combines TRBV20-1 with TRBJ1-4; D is uncertain. CDR1 DFQATT and CDR2 SNEGSKA come from the germline V gene (reference sequence). CDR3 length: 11 amino acids. The V and J ends lost 5 bases and 7 bases respectively, with 8 bases between them. The CDR3 DNA is TGCAGTGCTTCTCCGTCTGAAAAACTGTTTTTT. It specifies CSASPSEKLFF.

This clone was found once. The rearrangement links TRBV4-3 to TRBJ2-3, with TRBD2 identical over 11 bases. CDR1 is LGHNA, CDR2 YSLEER, per germline. Trimming at V came to 3 bases and at J to 8 bases, leaving 7 bases not matched to a gene. The length of the CDR3 is 15 residues. CDR3 region: CASSQPSGGRGTQYF. The CDR3 nucleotides are TGCGCCAGCAGCCAGCCTAGCGGGGGGCGGGGTACGCAGTATTTT.

There are a few counts of this clone. The CDR3 loop reads CAWSGRGRLNTEAFF. DNA for the CDR3: TGTGCCTGGAGTGGGAGGGGCAGACTAAACACTGAAGCTTTCTTT. The chain links TRBV30 to TRBJ1-1; possible D gene TRBD1, 5 bases. Trimming left V 1 base short and J 2 bases short, with 14 bases between. Germline lookup yields CDR1 GTSNPN and CDR2 SVGIG (reference sequence). The CDR3 is 15 amino acids.

The rearrangement links TRBV25-1 to TRBJ2-1; TRBD2 matches at 11 bases. The CDR3 runs 17 residues. Germline loops: CDR1 MGHDK, CDR2 SYGVNS. V dropped 1 base and J dropped 6; count of bases not matched to a gene: 8. CDR3 DNA: TGTGCCAGCAGTGAATGGCTAGCGGGGGGACAGGTCAATGAGCAGTTCTTC. Amino acid sequence: CASSEWLAGGQVNEQFF.